These 27 T cell receptor beta chains were sequenced from one sample in a study of OX40 agonist ivuxolimab in advanced cancers. Data came from immunoSEQ multiplex PCR; TCRdb stores just in-frame clones and leaves some out. This sample carries around 76,000 clones, roughly 88% of them seen once, and the ten largest clones take under 3.5%. The starting material was CD4+ or CD8+ T cells sorted from blood, obtained in a trial of the OX40 agonist ivuxolimab. The receptors here all came from an adult with an advanced solid tumor such as melanoma, head and neck, liver or kidney cancer.

The chain has TRBV28 and TRBJ1-5; D possibly corresponds to TRBD1 (6 bases). CDR3 size: 13 residues. The V gene lost 6 bases and the J gene lost 6 bases, with 12 bases spanning the gap. Germline-derived CDR1 and CDR2 are MDHEN and SYDVKM. This chain's CDR3 is CASRSGHTQPQHF. The CDR3 DNA follows: TGTGCCAGCAGATCGGGACACACTCAGCCCCAGCATTTT.

The chain employs TRBV19 and TRBJ1-2; weak D call: TRBD1 (6 bases). Trimming pared 2 bases from V and 1 base from J, leaving 14 bases between. The CDR3 is 16 amino acids. Germline V lookup: CDR1 LNHDA, CDR2 SQIVND (reference sequence). The CDR3 spells CASSINGQTVNYGYTF. The CDR3 region has the DNA TGTGCCAGTAGTATAAATGGACAGACTGTTAACTATGGCTACACCTTC.

This chain links TRBV30 with TRBJ2-3; the match to TRBD2 covers 10 bases. The CDR3 is made up of 14 amino acids. Losses at the gene ends were 2 bases for V and 10 bases for J; bases not matched to a gene: 9. Germline V gene lookup returns CDR1 GTSNPN and CDR2 SVGIG (reference sequence). The CDR3 reads CAWSHQRGGFSQYF. CDR3 DNA: TGTGCCTGGAGTCATCAGCGGGGGGGTTTTTCGCAGTATTTT.

This rearrangement joins TRBV2 to TRBJ2-1, with 13 positions matching TRBD2. V was pared by 8 bases and J by 6 bases, with 10 bases of the junction left unmatched. The germline V gene has CDR1 SNHLY and CDR2 FYNNEI. The CDR3 has 16 amino acids. The CDR3 sequence is CASAGRTSGGFNEQFF. CDR3 DNA sequence: TGTGCCAGCGCGGGCCGGACTAGCGGGGGATTCAATGAGCAGTTCTTC.

The chain links TRBV29-1 to TRBJ1-1; D gene ambiguous. The CDR3 sequence is 13 residues long. Per germline, CDR1 SQVTM and CDR2 ANQGSEA. The V gene lost 5 bases and the J gene lost 2 bases, with 12 bases spanning the gap. The CDR3 DNA follows: TGCAGCGTTAAGGTCCGCCCCAACACTGAAGCTTTCTTT. As protein: CSVKVRPNTEAFF.

The V and J genes are TRBV6-6 and TRBJ1-2, with D hard to call. The CDR3 length is 12 residues. CDR1 and CDR2 from the germline V gene are MNHNY and SVGAGI (reference sequence). Trimming took off 5 bases at V and 8 bases at J, with 12 bases between the two ends. DNA of the CDR3: TGTGCCAGCAGTCGAAACGAGGGAGGCTACACCTTC. Translation gives CASSRNEGGYTF.

V is TRBV2 and J is TRBJ1-1; D unresolved. Germline CDR1 reads SNHLY; CDR2 reads FYNNEI. The V end lost 5 bases, the J end lost 0 bases, and 7 bases lay between the germline ends. This CDR3 spans 13 amino acids. As DNA, the CDR3 is TGTGCCAGCAGTCGGCCCCTGAACACTGAAGCTTTCTTT. Protein: CASSRPLNTEAFF.

On this clone: One end of the junction fails to match germline, which may point to a read error. The gene calls are TRBV18 and TRBJ1-1; 7 nucleotides align to TRBD1. Germline values: CDR1 KGHSH, CDR2 LQKENI. This CDR3 has 13 residues. The CDR3 region is CASSPSTGRAAAF. The CDR3, as DNA: TGTGCCAGCTCACCGTCGACAGGGAGGGCTGCGGCCTTT.

For the CDR3, the DNA is TGTGCCAGCGGAGGGACACCAACTAATGAAAAACTGTTTTTT. Its protein product is CASGGTPTNEKLFF. The rearrangement joins TRBV2 to TRBJ1-4, with a possible D match to TRBD1 (6 bases). Trimming cost V 8 bases and J 0 bases, with 10 bases left between them. The CDR3 has 14 amino acids. The germline gives CDR1 SNHLY, CDR2 FYNNEI.

J is TRBJ1-1 and V is TRBV6-5, with D possibly TRBD1 on 6 matching bases. The germline V gene encodes CDR1 MNHEY and CDR2 SVGAGI. The CDR3 totals 13 residues. V lost 5 bases to trimming and J lost 5 bases, with 12 bases between them. In nucleotides, the CDR3 is TGTGCCAGCAGTGACACAGGGCGTACTGAAGCTTTCTTT. Amino acid sequence: CASSDTGRTEAFF.

V and J are TRBV19 and TRBJ2-2; D unclear. Deletions cut 1 base from V and 4 bases from J, with 10 bases between. The germline V gene encodes CDR1 LNHDA and CDR2 SQIVND (reference sequence). The CDR3 spans 15 residues. CDR3 in amino acids: CASSIVPVGTGELFF. For the CDR3, the DNA is TGTGCCAGTAGTATAGTCCCGGTGGGCACCGGGGAGCTGTTTTTT.

The V and J genes are TRBV6-8 and TRBJ1-5; 8 nucleotides agree with TRBD1. CDR3 length: 17 residues. From germline, CDR1 is MNHGY and CDR2 SAAAGT. V shed 2 bases and J 2 bases; nucleotides not matched to a gene: 8. CDR3 nucleotides: TGTGCCAGCAGTTACCCCGGGACAGGTCATGGCAATCAGCCCCAGCATTTT. As protein: CASSYPGTGHGNQPQHF.

The chain recombines TRBV2 with TRBJ1-6; TRBD1 matches at 9 bases. CDR1 is SNHLY, CDR2 FYNNEI, per germline. This CDR3 comprises 14 residues. The V gene end was trimmed by 6 bases and the J gene end by 8 bases; junction bases not matched to a gene: 5. In DNA, the CDR3 is TGTGCCAGCAGGATACAGGGGGCGGATTCACCCCTCCACTTT. It yields the protein CASRIQGADSPLHF.

V and J are TRBV5-1 and TRBJ2-2, with D perhaps matching TRBD1 (5 bases). Germline V CDR1 and CDR2: SGHRS, YFSETQ. V lost 7 bases and J 0 bases, leaving 13 bases between the germline ends. CDR3 length: 15 residues. The CDR3 coding sequence is TGCGCCAGCGCTTTAAGACAGTCGAACACCGGGGAGCTGTTTTTT. Protein product: CASALRQSNTGELFF.

This clone was counted a few times. J is TRBJ1-6 and V is TRBV7-3; D is possibly TRBD1 (5 bases). Germline loops: CDR1 SGHTA, CDR2 FQGTGA. The CDR3 covers 15 residues. V lost 5 bases and J lost 6, with 14 bases in between. CDR3 coding DNA: TGTGCCAGCAGCCTCTGGGGGAGCGGTAATTCACCCCTCCACTTT. Translating gives CASSLWGSGNSPLHF. The full variable domain, with the rest looked up from reference TRBV7-3 and TRBJ1-6, is GAGVSQTPSNKVTEKGKYVELRCDPISGHTALYWYRQSLGQGPEFLIYFQGTGAADDSGLPNDRFFAVRPEGSVSTLKIQRTERGDSAVYLCASSLWGSGNSPLHFGNGTRLTVT.

The sample holds one count of this clone. The rearrangement uses TRBV18 and TRBJ2-3; tentative D call: TRBD2 (7 bases). The germline V gene encodes CDR1 KGHSH and CDR2 LQKENI. The CDR3 runs 17 residues. The germline V and J ends were trimmed by 1 base and 1 base, with 15 bases remaining between them. CDR3 bases: TGTGCCAGCTCACCACAGACTGGCGGGGGCCGCACAGATACGCAGTATTTT. This sequence encodes CASSPQTGGGRTDTQYF.

This clone has a single count. This chain connects TRBV7-3 to TRBJ1-1; D unclear. The germline CDR1 and CDR2 sequences are SGHTA and FQGTGA. Trimming left V 3 bases short and J 3 bases short, with 8 bases between. The CDR3 runs to 13 residues. The CDR3 reads CASSFDSDTEAFF. The CDR3 nucleotides read TGTGCCAGCAGCTTTGATTCTGACACTGAAGCTTTCTTT. Using reference TRBV7-3 and TRBJ1-1 for the parts outside the CDR3, the full variable domain is GAGVSQTPSNKVTEKGKYVELRCDPISGHTALYWYRQSLGQGPEFLIYFQGTGAADDSGLPNDRFFAVRPEGSVSTLKIQRTERGDSAVYLCASSFDSDTEAFFGQGTRLTVV.

The chain couples TRBV5-6 to TRBJ2-1, with TRBD2 identical over 9 bases. Germline CDR1 SGHDT, CDR2 YYEEEE. The CDR3 sequence is 16 residues long. J lost 7 bases, V lost 4 bases, and 12 bases had no gene match. The CDR3 DNA is TGTGCCAGCAGCCGTGTCTCCGCGGGGGGGACGAATGAGCAGTTCTTC. The encoded protein is CASSRVSAGGTNEQFF.

The chain couples TRBV5-4 to TRBJ2-7, with TRBD1 matching over 8 bases. V shed 0 bases and J 4 bases; nucleotides not matched to a gene: 6. Germline loops: CDR1 SGHNT, CDR2 YYREEE (reference sequence). This CDR3 is built from 15 residues. The CDR3 is CASSLAGGDIYEQYF. The CDR3 region has the DNA TGTGCCAGCAGCTTGGCAGGGGGCGACATTTACGAGCAGTACTTC.

The chain employs TRBV30 and TRBJ1-2, with D perhaps TRBD1 (5 bases). In germline, CDR1 is GTSNPN, CDR2 SVGIG (reference sequence). The CDR3 is 14 residues long. V lost 8 bases and J lost 5, with 21 bases in between. The CDR3 spells CAGVTAGELYGYTF. The CDR3 region has the DNA TGTGCCGGAGTAACCGCGGGGGAACTATATGGCTACACCTTC.

V is TRBV5-1 and J is TRBJ2-3; no clear D. CDR3 length: 13 amino acids. V lost 0 bases, J lost 9 bases, and 11 bases lay in between. CDR1 and CDR2 from the germline V gene are SGHRS and YFSETQ. The CDR3 loop reads CASSLGDGWTQYF. The CDR3 DNA reads TGCGCCAGCAGCTTGGGAGACGGGTGGACGCAGTATTTT.

The chain uses TRBV5-4 and TRBJ2-2; D is unresolved. CDR1 and CDR2 (germline): SGHNT, YYREEE (reference sequence). The CDR3 is made up of 16 amino acids. The ends were cut back, 2 bases at V and 6 bases at J, with 17 bases in the middle. Written as DNA, the CDR3 is TGTGCCAGCAGCTTTTCTTCCGGCCCCACCCCCGGGGAGCTGTTTTTT. Translating gives CASSFSSGPTPGELFF. Looking up the rest from reference TRBV5-4 and TRBJ2-2 gives the full variable domain: ETGVTQSPTHLIKTRGQQVTLRCSSQSGHNTVSWYQQALGQGPQFIFQYYREEENGRGNFPPRFSGLQFPNYSSELNVNALELDDSALYLCASSFSSGPTPGELFFGEGSRLTVL.

The V gene is TRBV5-1, the J gene TRBJ1-4; D gene uncertain. The CDR3 runs to 14 residues. CDR1 is SGHRS, CDR2 YFSETQ, per germline. V was cut by 0 bases and J by 4 bases, with 7 bases left in between. The CDR3 is CASSLDQSNEKLFF. CDR3 DNA sequence: TGCGCCAGCAGCTTGGATCAGAGTAATGAAAAACTGTTTTTT.

The chain carries TRBV7-9 and TRBJ1-1; D gene ambiguous. The CDR3 length is 12 residues. Trimming took 3 bases from V and 6 from J, leaving 8 bases between them. CDR1 and CDR2 from the germline V gene are SEHNR and FQNEAQ (reference sequence). In DNA form, the CDR3 reads TGTGCCAGCAGCTTTGAGAGATCTGAAGCTTTCTTT. It is translated as CASSFERSEAFF.

The genes are TRBV6-5 and TRBJ1-1, with D uncertain. Germline CDR1 reads MNHEY; CDR2 reads SVGAGI. The V end lost 5 bases, the J end lost 6 bases, and 10 bases lay between the germline ends. The CDR3 runs 12 residues. The CDR3 here is CASSQPESEAFF. In DNA, the CDR3 is TGTGCCAGCAGTCAACCCGAGTCTGAAGCTTTCTTT.

This rearrangement joins TRBV2 to TRBJ1-2; 9 positions match TRBD1. CDR3 length: 15 residues. Looked up from germline, CDR1 is SNHLY and CDR2 is FYNNEI. J was trimmed by 4 bases and V by 5 bases; bases with no gene match: 8. The CDR3 is CASSSGQGYGYGYTF. The CDR3 DNA follows: TGTGCCAGCAGTTCGGGACAGGGTTACGGCTATGGCTACACCTTC.

This clone was recorded once. The chain has TRBV10-2 and TRBJ1-1, with D possibly TRBD1 on 5 matching bases. Per the germline V gene, CDR1 is WSHSY and CDR2 is SAAADI. The CDR3 consists of 12 residues. Trimming took 8 bases from V and 1 from J, leaving 8 bases between them. CDR3 nucleotide sequence: TGCGCCAGCCAGGGACCGAACACTGAAGCTTTCTTT. This translates into CASQGPNTEAFF.